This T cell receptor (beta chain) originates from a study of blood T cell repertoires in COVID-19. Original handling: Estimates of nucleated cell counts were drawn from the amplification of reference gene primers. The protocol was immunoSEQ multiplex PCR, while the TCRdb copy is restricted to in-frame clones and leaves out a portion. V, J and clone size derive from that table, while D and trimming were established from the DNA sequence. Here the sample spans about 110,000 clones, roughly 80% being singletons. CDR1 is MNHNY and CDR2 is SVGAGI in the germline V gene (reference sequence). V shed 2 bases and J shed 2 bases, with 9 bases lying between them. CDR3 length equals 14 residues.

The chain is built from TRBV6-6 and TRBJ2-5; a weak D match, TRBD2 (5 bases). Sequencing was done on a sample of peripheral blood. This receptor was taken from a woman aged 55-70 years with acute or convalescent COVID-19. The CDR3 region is CASSYRAGQETQYF. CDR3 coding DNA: TGTGCCAGCAGTTACAGGGCGGGTCAAGAGACCCAGTACTTC.